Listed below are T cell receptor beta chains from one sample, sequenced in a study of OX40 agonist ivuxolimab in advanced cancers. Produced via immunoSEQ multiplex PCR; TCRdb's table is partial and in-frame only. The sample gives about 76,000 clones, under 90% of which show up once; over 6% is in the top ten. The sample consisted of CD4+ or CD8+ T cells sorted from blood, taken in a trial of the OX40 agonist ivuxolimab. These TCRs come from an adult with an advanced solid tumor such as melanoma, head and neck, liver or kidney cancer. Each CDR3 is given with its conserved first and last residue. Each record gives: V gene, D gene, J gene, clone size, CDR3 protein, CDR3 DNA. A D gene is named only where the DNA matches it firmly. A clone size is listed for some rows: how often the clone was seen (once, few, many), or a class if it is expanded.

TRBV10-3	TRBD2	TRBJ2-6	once	CAISESGAGGTGANVLTF	TGTGCCATCAGTGAGTCAGGGGCGGGGGGAACCGGGGCCAACGTCCTGACTTTC
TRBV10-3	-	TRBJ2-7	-	CATISPSSYEQYF	TGTGCCACTATCTCGCCGAGCTCCTACGAGCAGTACTTC
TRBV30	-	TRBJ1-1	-	CAWRDGDTEAFF	TGTGCCTGGAGAGACGGGGACACTGAAGCTTTCTTT
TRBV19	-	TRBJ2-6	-	CASSPDRLGAGANVLTF	TGTGCCAGTAGCCCGGACAGATTAGGTGCTGGGGCCAACGTCCTGACTTTC
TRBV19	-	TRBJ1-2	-	CASSSGAGYTF	TGTGCCAGTAGTTCAGGAGCAGGCTACACCTTC
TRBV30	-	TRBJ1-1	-	CAWSVREYRTEAFF	TGTGCCTGGAGTGTACGGGAGTACCGCACTGAAGCTTTCTTT
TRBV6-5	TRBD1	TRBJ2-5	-	CASSTTGGLETQYF	TGTGCCAGCAGTACGACAGGGGGTTTAGAGACCCAGTACTTC
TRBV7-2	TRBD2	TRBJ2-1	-	CASSFLAGDYNEQFF	TGTGCCAGCAGCTTTCTAGCGGGGGACTACAATGAGCAGTTCTTC
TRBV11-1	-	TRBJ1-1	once	CASRGGTALNTEAFF	TGTGCCAGCAGGGGGGGAACAGCCTTGAACACTGAAGCTTTCTTT
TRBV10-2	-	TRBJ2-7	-	CASSESAREQYF	TGCGCCAGCAGTGAGTCTGCACGGGAGCAGTACTTC
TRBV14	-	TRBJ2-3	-	CASSQDRRPSGTDTQYF	TGTGCCAGCAGCCAAGATCGTAGACCTTCGGGCACAGATACGCAGTATTTT
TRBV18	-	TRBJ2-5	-	CASSPSWASGYQETQYF	TGTGCCAGCTCACCGTCGTGGGCTAGTGGGTACCAAGAGACCCAGTACTTC
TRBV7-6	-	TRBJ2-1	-	CASSLTGAYNEQFF	TGTGCCAGCAGCTTAACGGGAGCGTACAATGAGCAGTTCTTC
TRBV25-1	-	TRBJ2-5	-	CASSSTNPGLQTQYF	TGTGCCAGCAGTTCTACGAATCCGGGACTCCAGACCCAGTACTTC
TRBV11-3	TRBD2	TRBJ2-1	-	CASSSRAGTRMNNEQFF	TGTGCCAGCAGCTCCCGAGCGGGGACTAGGATGAACAATGAGCAGTTCTTC
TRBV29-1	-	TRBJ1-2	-	CSALIGGYTF	TGCAGCGCTCTCATTGGGGGCTACACCTTC
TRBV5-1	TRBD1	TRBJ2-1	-	CASSLGGSHNEQFF	TGCGCCAGCAGCTTAGGGGGCAGTCACAATGAGCAGTTCTTC
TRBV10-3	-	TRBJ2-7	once	CAISERRDRPDEQYF	TGTGCCATCAGTGAGAGGCGGGACAGACCGGACGAGCAGTACTTC
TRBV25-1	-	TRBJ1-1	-	CASSPRLNTEAFF	TGTGCCAGCAGTCCACGGCTGAACACTGAAGCTTTCTTT
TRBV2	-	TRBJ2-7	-	CASSPPGESYEQYF	TGTGCCAGCAGTCCGCCGGGAGAGTCATACGAGCAGTACTTC
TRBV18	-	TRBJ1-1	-	CASSQYNSEAFF	TGTGCCAGCTCACAATACAATTCTGAAGCTTTCTTT
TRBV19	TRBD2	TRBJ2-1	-	CASTSRASGVNEQFF	TGTGCCAGTACCTCACGGGCTAGCGGTGTCAATGAGCAGTTCTTC
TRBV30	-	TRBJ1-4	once	CAWGNGQLSTNEKLFF	TGTGCCTGGGGAAACGGACAGCTTTCAACTAATGAAAAACTGTTTTTT
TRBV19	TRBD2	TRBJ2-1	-	CASSTVSGGAYNEQFF	TGTGCCAGTAGTACCGTTAGCGGGGGGGCCTACAATGAGCAGTTCTTC
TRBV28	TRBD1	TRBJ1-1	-	CASMWGGGSITEAFF	TGTGCCAGCATGTGGGGAGGGGGCTCTATAACTGAAGCTTTCTTT
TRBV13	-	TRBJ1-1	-	CATRENLNTEAFF	TGTGCCACTCGAGAGAACCTGAACACTGAAGCTTTCTTT
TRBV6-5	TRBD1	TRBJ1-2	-	CASSYGDRGGNGYTF	TGTGCCAGCAGTTACGGGGACAGGGGCGGGAATGGCTACACCTTC
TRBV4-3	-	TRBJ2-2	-	CASSQGSGGGATGELFF	TGCGCCAGCAGCCAAGGGTCAGGGGGGGGCGCCACCGGGGAGCTGTTTTTT
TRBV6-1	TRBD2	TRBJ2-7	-	CASRPWQREREQYF	TGTGCCAGCAGACCTTGGCAGCGGGAGAGGGAGCAGTACTTC
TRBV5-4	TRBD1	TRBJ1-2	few	CASSPDEPGQHGYTF	TGTGCCAGCAGCCCGGATGAACCGGGACAGCATGGCTACACCTTC
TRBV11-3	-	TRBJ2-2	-	CASSFTRTAGELFF	TGTGCCAGCAGCTTTACCAGAACGGCCGGGGAGCTGTTTTTT
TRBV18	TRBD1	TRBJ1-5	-	CASSPPDRGRDSNQPQHF	TGTGCCAGCTCACCACCTGACAGGGGCAGGGATAGCAATCAGCCCCAGCATTTT
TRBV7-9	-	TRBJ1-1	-	CASNHQTVTMNTEAFF	TGTGCCAGCAACCATCAGACAGTAACCATGAACACTGAAGCTTTCTTT
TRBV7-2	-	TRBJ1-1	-	CASSLYSNTEAFF	TGTGCCAGCAGCTTATATTCGAACACTGAAGCTTTCTTT
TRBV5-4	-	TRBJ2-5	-	CASSFGGVETQYF	TGTGCCAGCAGCTTTGGCGGGGTGGAGACCCAGTACTTC
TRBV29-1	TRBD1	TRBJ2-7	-	CSVGQGALTYEQYF	TGCAGCGTGGGACAGGGGGCTTTGACCTACGAGCAGTACTTC
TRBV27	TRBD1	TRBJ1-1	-	CASRATGGLRFPEAFF	TGTGCCAGCAGGGCCACAGGGGGTCTTAGGTTCCCTGAAGCTTTCTTT
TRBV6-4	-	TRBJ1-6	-	CASSWDTRYNSPLHF	TGTGCCAGCAGTTGGGACACCCGCTATAATTCACCCCTCCACTTT
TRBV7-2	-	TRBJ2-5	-	CASSLEFLGGPRQETQYF	TGTGCCAGCAGCTTAGAGTTTCTCGGGGGCCCTCGTCAGGAGACCCAGTACTTC
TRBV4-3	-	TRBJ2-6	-	CASSPSHLSGANVLTF	TGCGCCAGCAGCCCCTCACATCTCTCTGGGGCCAACGTCCTGACTTTC
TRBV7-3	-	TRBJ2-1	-	CASSLYGQLGEQFF	TGTGCCAGCAGCTTATACGGGCAGCTGGGTGAGCAGTTCTTC
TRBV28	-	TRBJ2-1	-	CASSTPSWGNEQFF	TGTGCCAGCAGTACCCCTAGCTGGGGTAATGAGCAGTTCTTC
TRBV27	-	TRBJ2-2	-	CASSLVRTGELFF	TGTGCCAGCAGTTTGGTCCGTACCGGGGAGCTGTTTTTT
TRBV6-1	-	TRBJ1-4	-	CASSPGRDEKLFF	TGTGCCAGCAGCCCCGGTAGGGATGAAAAACTGTTTTTT
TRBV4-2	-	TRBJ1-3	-	CASSQGFPAGPGNTIYF	TGTGCCAGCAGCCAAGGGTTCCCGGCAGGGCCTGGAAACACCATATATTTT
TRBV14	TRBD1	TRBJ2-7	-	CASSVDRGLGQYF	TGTGCCAGCAGCGTCGACAGGGGGCTCGGGCAGTACTTC
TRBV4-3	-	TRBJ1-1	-	CASSQDRLPGAAFF	TGCGCCAGCAGCCAAGACCGCCTACCGGGGGCAGCTTTCTTT
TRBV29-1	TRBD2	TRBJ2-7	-	CSVRGGTAYEQYF	TGCAGCGTTCGGGGGGGTACAGCCTACGAGCAGTACTTC
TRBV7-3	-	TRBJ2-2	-	CASSLTPVMNTGELFF	TGTGCCAGCAGCTTAACGCCGGTTATGAACACCGGGGAGCTGTTTTTT
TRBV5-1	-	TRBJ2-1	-	CASSDPNGSYNEQFF	TGCGCCAGCAGCGACCCCAACGGGAGCTACAATGAGCAGTTCTTC